A single sample gave rise to the 23 T cell receptor beta chains below, sequenced in a study of shared clonotypes between healthy human individuals. Only in-frame clones appear in the TCRdb table, and some are missing; sequencing was by immunoSEQ multiplex PCR. The sample shows roughly 550,000 clones, just under 97% of them seen only once. Naive CD8 cells, CD45RO-negative and positively selected for CCR7, excluded terminally differentiated effector memory CD45RA+ cells. The sequenced material came from naive CD8+ T cells sorted from blood. Receptor source: a woman aged 30 to 39 in good health.

The chain employs TRBV5-1 and TRBJ2-7; 10 bases match TRBD1. V was clipped by 5 bases and J by 4 bases; unmatched bases: 6. Germline CDR1 SGHRS, CDR2 YFSETQ. The CDR3 has 14 residues. CDR3 in amino acids: CASRYRDRGYEQYF. As DNA, the CDR3 is TGCGCCAGCAGGTACCGGGACAGGGGTTACGAGCAGTACTTC.

This chain uses TRBV19 with TRBJ1-5; D might be TRBD1 (6 bases). CDR1 is LNHDA, CDR2 SQIVND, per germline (reference sequence). The CDR3 contains 16 residues. Trimming cost V 5 bases and J 0 bases, with 14 bases left between them. CDR3: CASSGGWGLSNQPQHF. In nucleotides, the CDR3 is TGTGCCAGTAGTGGAGGGTGGGGGCTTAGCAATCAGCCCCAGCATTTT. Variable domain in full (rest from reference TRBV19 and TRBJ1-5): DGGITQSPKYLFRKEGQNVTLSCEQNLNHDAMYWYRQDPGQGLRLIYYSQIVNDFQKGDIAEGYSVSREKKESFPLTVTSAQKNPTAFYLCASSGGWGLSNQPQHFGDGTRLSIL.

The chain uses TRBV28 and TRBJ2-5, with TRBD1 matching over 8 bases. CDR1 is MDHEN and CDR2 is SYDVKM in the germline V gene. The CDR3 length is 14 residues. With 6 bases clipped from V and 2 bases from J, the junction kept 5 bases outside the gene matches. Written as DNA, the CDR3 is TGTGCCAGCAGATATGGGACAGGACAAGAGACCCAGTACTTC. Its translation is CASRYGTGQETQYF.

The CDR3 DNA follows: TGTGCCAGCAGCCACCGGGACTTGGCCATTACAGATACGCAGTATTTT. It translates to CASSHRDLAITDTQYF. V is TRBV7-9 and J is TRBJ2-3, with a tentative D call TRBD2 (6 bases). V was shortened by 5 bases and J by 3 bases, with 18 bases between the two germline ends. The CDR3 has 16 amino acids. Germline CDR1 reads SEHNR; CDR2 reads FQNEAQ (reference sequence).

This rearrangement joins TRBV6-1 to TRBJ2-1, with D tentatively TRBD2 (6 bases). The CDR3 loop spans 15 amino acids. CDR1 is MNHNS, CDR2 SASEGT, per germline. V was trimmed by 3 bases and J by 5 bases, leaving 14 bases between them. DNA of the CDR3: TGTGCCAGCAGTGAGGGCTCGGACTATGACAATGAGCAGTTCTTC. It encodes CASSEGSDYDNEQFF.

This chain uses TRBV10-3 with TRBJ2-1; 9 bases fit TRBD1. Losses at the gene ends were 6 bases for V and 3 bases for J; bases not matched to a gene: 6. Per the germline V gene, CDR1 is ENHRY and CDR2 is SYGVKD. This CDR3 has 15 amino acids. CDR3 in amino acids: CAIRLPGQGYNEQFF. CDR3 nucleotide sequence: TGTGCCATCAGGCTACCGGGACAGGGCTACAATGAGCAGTTCTTC.

The chain combines TRBV19 with TRBJ2-7; 7 nucleotides align to TRBD2. Per the germline V gene, CDR1 is LNHDA and CDR2 is SQIVND (reference sequence). This CDR3 region has 16 residues. Trimming at V came to 1 base and at J to 6 bases, leaving 12 bases not matched to a gene. In DNA, the CDR3 is TGTGCCAGTAGTATAGGTACCGGGAGGACCGCTCTCGAGCAGTACTTC. Its translation is CASSIGTGRTALEQYF. Based on the CDR3 plus reference TRBV19 and TRBJ2-7, the full variable domain is DGGITQSPKYLFRKEGQNVTLSCEQNLNHDAMYWYRQDPGQGLRLIYYSQIVNDFQKGDIAEGYSVSREKKESFPLTVTSAQKNPTAFYLCASSIGTGRTALEQYFGPGTRLTVT.

The chain is built from TRBV7-3 and TRBJ1-1; no definite D call. Trimming stripped 4 bases from V and 0 bases from J, with 6 bases between. CDR1 and CDR2 (germline): SGHTA, FQGTGA. The CDR3 totals 13 residues. CDR3 in DNA: TGTGCCAGCAGCTCCGATATGAACACTGAAGCTTTCTTT. It is translated as CASSSDMNTEAFF.

This chain connects TRBV27 to TRBJ2-1, with 14 nucleotides matching TRBD2. The germline V gene encodes CDR1 MNHEY and CDR2 SMNVEV (reference sequence). J lost 7 bases, V lost 2 bases, and 4 bases had no gene match. The CDR3 has 16 residues. As DNA, the CDR3 is TGTGCCAGCAGTTTAGGGACTAGCGGGAGAAGGAATGAGCAGTTCTTC. It codes for CASSLGTSGRRNEQFF.

This clone was seen only once. The V call is TRBV5-5, the J call TRBJ1-5; weak D call: TRBD1 (6 bases). V was shortened by 2 bases and J by 8 bases, with 26 bases between the two germline ends. Germline loops: CDR1 SGHKS, CDR2 YYEKEE (reference sequence). The CDR3 loop spans 18 amino acids. The CDR3 bases are TGTGCCAGCAGCTTCGGGGCTGACCGGGACAAAGGGAGGGAGCCCCAGCATTTT. It is translated as CASSFGADRDKGREPQHF. The complete variable domain, with remaining parts taken from reference TRBV5-5 and TRBJ1-5, reads DAGVTQSPTHLIKTRGQQVTLRCSPISGHKSVSWYQQVLGQGPQFIFQYYEKEERGRGNFPDRFSARQFPNYSSELNVNALLLGDSALYLCASSFGADRDKGREPQHFGDGTRLSIL.

This chain joins TRBV11-1 and TRBJ2-5, with TRBD2 identical over 7 bases. This CDR3 is 19 amino acids long. Losses at the gene ends were 0 bases for V and 4 bases for J; bases not matched to a gene: 17. Germline V lookup: CDR1 SGHAT, CDR2 FQDESV (reference sequence). In DNA form, the CDR3 reads TGTGCCAGCAGCTTAGCCCTGGTGCGTGCCAGCGGGAAGGTAGAGACCCAGTACTTC. This gives the protein CASSLALVRASGKVETQYF.

The genes are TRBV21-1 and TRBJ2-7; the table's D call of TRBD2 was not tested on the DNA. TRBV21-1 is labeled a pseudogene. The CDR3 is made up of 12 amino acids. Written as DNA, the CDR3 is TGTGCCAGCAAAGCGGGAACATACGAGCAGTACTTC. It translates to CASKAGTYEQYF.

The chain links TRBV6-5 to TRBJ2-7; D is undetermined. This CDR3 spans 14 amino acids. Looked up from germline, CDR1 is MNHEY and CDR2 is SVGAGI. V shed 0 bases and J shed 0 bases, with 6 bases lying between them. Written as DNA, the CDR3 is TGTGCCAGCAGTTACTCTCATTCCTCCTACGAGCAGTACTTC. Translating it yields CASSYSHSSYEQYF.

The chain joins TRBV5-4 to TRBJ1-1; 8 bases fit TRBD1. Unmatched junction bases numbered 6, after V lost 5 bases and J lost 0 bases. CDR3 length: 15 residues. Germline values: CDR1 SGHNT, CDR2 YYREEE (reference sequence). The chain's CDR3 is CASSSWDRLNTEAFF. As DNA, the CDR3 is TGTGCCAGCAGTTCCTGGGACAGGTTGAACACTGAAGCTTTCTTT.

The rearrangement uses TRBV7-9 and TRBJ2-1, with TRBD1 matching 10 bases. Germline loops: CDR1 SEHNR, CDR2 FQNEAQ (reference sequence). There are 16 residues in the CDR3. V shed 5 bases and J 7 bases; nucleotides not matched to a gene: 11. CDR3 DNA sequence: TGTGCCAGCAGCCCCTCGACAGGGGGCGATTTTAATGAGCAGTTCTTC. Its translation: CASSPSTGGDFNEQFF.

This chain joins TRBV27 and TRBJ1-5; D remains unclear. V was clipped by 2 bases and J by 4 bases, with 12 bases between them. Germline-derived CDR1 and CDR2 are MNHEY and SMNVEV (reference sequence). The CDR3 runs to 15 residues. In DNA, the CDR3 is TGTGCCAGCAGTTTAATTGCGGCCCCGAATCAGCCCCAGCATTTT. It specifies CASSLIAAPNQPQHF.

The rearrangement uses TRBV6-1 and TRBJ2-7, with no clear D. Germline V gene lookup returns CDR1 MNHNS and CDR2 SASEGT. The CDR3 sequence is 14 residues long. The V and J ends lost 1 base and 4 bases respectively, with 11 bases between them. Here the CDR3 reads CASSEGTPVYEQYF. The CDR3 bases are TGTGCCAGCAGTGAAGGGACCCCTGTTTACGAGCAGTACTTC.

The rearrangement uses TRBV27 and TRBJ2-5; the D gene is possibly TRBD1 (6 bases). The end of the DNA aligns better with TRBJ2-7, so the J call may be wrong. Looked up from germline, CDR1 is MNHEY and CDR2 is SMNVEV (reference sequence). CDR3 length: 14 residues. CDR3 nucleotide sequence: TGTGCCAGCAGTTTAGGACAGCACTTCTACGAGCAGTACTTC. Translating gives CASSLGQHFYEQYF.

J is TRBJ2-1 and V is TRBV6-1; TRBD2 agrees at 12 bases. V shed 3 bases, J shed 7 bases, and the junction held 7 bases outside the gene matches. This CDR3 has 16 amino acids. The germline gives CDR1 MNHNS, CDR2 SASEGT. The CDR3 sequence is CASSELLAGGDNEQFF. CDR3 sequence (DNA): TGTGCCAGCAGTGAGCTACTAGCGGGAGGTGATAATGAGCAGTTCTTC.

This CDR3 is CASSGRQGSDTQYF. The CDR3 DNA reads TGTGCCAGCAGCGGACGACAGGGGTCAGATACGCAGTATTTT. This sequence joins TRBV9 and TRBJ2-3; TRBD1 matches 8 bases. CDR3 size: 14 residues. Germline-derived CDR1 and CDR2 are SGDLS and YYNGEE. The ends lost 3 bases at V and 4 bases at J; junction bases unmatched: 4. The entire variable domain, with the rest obtained from reference TRBV9 and TRBJ2-3, is as follows: DSGVTQTPKHLITATGQRVTLRCSPRSGDLSVYWYQQSLDQGLQFLIQYYNGEERAKGNILERFSAQQFPDLHSELNLSSLELGDSALYFCASSGRQGSDTQYFGPGTRLTVL.

V gene TRBV7-6 combines with J gene TRBJ2-2; unclear D gene. The CDR3 totals 15 residues. The V end was cut by 5 bases, the J end by 3 bases, with 13 bases between. CDR1 and CDR2 from the germline V gene are SGHVS and FNYEAQ. CDR3 DNA: TGTGCCAGCAGCCACAGTCGGCAGGACACCGGGGAGCTGTTTTTT. Translation gives CASSHSRQDTGELFF.

The chain combines TRBV10-2 with TRBJ2-7; D unclear. V was shortened by 0 bases and J by 0 bases, with 18 bases between the two germline ends. The V gene's germline CDR1 is WSHSY and CDR2 SAAADI. The CDR3 sequence is 18 residues long. CDR3 sequence: CASSESMLRTIFSYEQYF. CDR3 nucleotide sequence: TGCGCCAGCAGTGAGTCGATGTTGCGCACCATCTTCTCCTACGAGCAGTACTTC.

The rearrangement joins TRBV6-4 to TRBJ2-1; possibly TRBD1 for D (5 bases). In germline, CDR1 is MRHNA, CDR2 SNTAGT. The V end lost 6 bases, the J end lost 0 bases, and 12 bases lay between the germline ends. The CDR3 is 15 amino acids. The CDR3 nucleotides read TGTGCCAGCAGAGAGGACAAGAGCTCCTACAATGAGCAGTTCTTC. Residues: CASREDKSSYNEQFF.